Below are 23 T cell receptor beta chains sequenced from a single sample in a study of shared clonotypes between healthy human individuals. Measured with immunoSEQ multiplex PCR; TCRdb has only the in-frame clones, and not every one. The sample carries some 490,000 clones, about 85% recorded once. Sequences were obtained from PBMCs. The receptors stem from a woman aged 40-49 years in good health. Some clones in this sample may be carry-over from other donors' samples.

The chain has TRBV19 and TRBJ1-5; D remains ambiguous. CDR1 is LNHDA and CDR2 is SQIVND in the germline V gene (reference sequence). The V end was cut by 3 bases, the J end by 6 bases, with 18 bases between. This CDR3 contains 16 residues. The CDR3 DNA reads TGTGCCAGTAGTATGGTCCAGACTGCCTCAACTCAGCCCCAGCATTTT. Encoded protein: CASSMVQTASTQPQHF.

The genes are TRBV18 and TRBJ2-1, with 8 bases fitting TRBD2. Germline V gives CDR1 KGHSH, CDR2 LQKENI. V trimming: 2 bases; J trimming: 0 bases; junction bases outside the gene matches: 12. The CDR3 extends over 19 amino acids. The CDR3 loop reads CASSPSGTRDGSSYNEQFF. For the CDR3, the DNA is TGTGCCAGCTCACCAAGCGGGACTAGAGACGGAAGCTCCTACAATGAGCAGTTCTTC.

The chain is built from TRBV5-6 and TRBJ2-1, with 8 bases fitting TRBD1. This CDR3 spans 15 amino acids. J was trimmed by 4 bases and V by 2 bases; bases with no gene match: 5. The V gene's germline CDR1 is SGHDT and CDR2 YYEEEE. The CDR3 here is CASSFLDRDYNEQFF. CDR3 DNA: TGTGCCAGCAGCTTCCTGGACAGGGATTACAATGAGCAGTTCTTC. The full variable domain, its missing parts supplied by reference TRBV5-6 and TRBJ2-1, is DAGVTQSPTHLIKTRGQQVTLRCSPKSGHDTVSWYQQALGQGPQFIFQYYEEEERQRGNFPDRFSGHQFPNYSSELNVNALLLGDSALYLCASSFLDRDYNEQFFGPGTRLTVL.

The rearrangement joins TRBV2 to TRBJ1-2, with D possibly being TRBD1 (6 bases). From germline, CDR1 is SNHLY and CDR2 FYNNEI. The CDR3 is made up of 14 amino acids. Trimming took off 8 bases at V and 5 bases at J, with 18 bases between the two ends. CDR3 nucleotides: TGTGCCAGCGTGACCGGGGGCGTGGGGTATGGCTACACCTTC. This encodes CASVTGGVGYGYTF. Full variable domain (outside the CDR3, taken from reference TRBV2 and TRBJ1-2): EPEVTQTPSHQVTQMGQEVILRCVPISNHLYFYWYRQILGQKVEFLVSFYNNEISEKSEIFDDQFSVERPDGSNFTLKIRSTKLEDSAMYFCASVTGGVGYGYTFGSGTRLTVV.

The J gene is TRBJ2-1, the V gene TRBV6-5, with 8 bases lining up with TRBD2. V trimming: 2 bases; J trimming: 7 bases; junction bases outside the gene matches: 10. Germline V lookup: CDR1 MNHEY, CDR2 SVGAGI. The CDR3 runs 16 residues. CDR3 in DNA: TGTGCCAGCAGTTACGAGGTCGGGAGGGTAGGGAATGAGCAGTTCTTC. Translating it yields CASSYEVGRVGNEQFF.

A remark on this clone: With only one base between it and a far larger clone, this is likely a read error. The chain recombines TRBV11-2 with TRBJ2-7, with 8 bases identical to TRBD1. The CDR3 totals 14 residues. Germline CDR1 reads SGHAT; CDR2 reads FQNNGV. The CDR3, as DNA: TGTGCCAGCAGCTGGACAGGGAACTCCTACGAGCAGTGCTTC. Residues: CASSWTGNSYEQCF.

This clone was counted between two and nine times. CDR3 protein: CASSLQQGAQYF. CDR3 nucleotides: TGTGCCAGCAGTCTCCAACAGGGGGCGCAGTACTTC. The V gene is TRBV28, the J gene TRBJ2-7; TRBD1 matches at 9 bases. This CDR3 is built from 12 residues. CDR1 and CDR2 from the germline V gene are MDHEN and SYDVKM. With V trimmed by 5 bases and J by 9 bases, 5 bases remained unmatched. The full variable domain, completed using reference TRBV28 and TRBJ2-7, is DVKVTQSSRYLVKRTGEKVFLECVQDMDHENMFWYRQDPGLGLRLIYFSYDVKMKEKGDIPEGYSVSREKKERFSLILESASTNQTSMYLCASSLQQGAQYFGPGTRLTVT.

The chain employs TRBV5-1 and TRBJ1-1, with unresolved D. The CDR3 spans 15 residues. Trimming stripped 0 bases from V and 4 bases from J, with 13 bases between. From germline, CDR1 is SGHRS and CDR2 YFSETQ. The CDR3 region is CASSLAPARATEAFF. The CDR3 DNA reads TGCGCCAGCAGCTTGGCCCCAGCGCGGGCCACTGAAGCTTTCTTT.

The CDR3 DNA reads TGTGCCAGCAGCGTAGTGGGAGACGCGAACTACGAGCAGTACTTC. Protein product: CASSVVGDANYEQYF. This chain links TRBV9 with TRBJ2-7, with a tentative D call TRBD2 (5 bases). V dropped 0 bases and J dropped 3 bases, with 13 bases sitting between them. The CDR3 contains 15 residues. Germline CDR1 SGDLS, CDR2 YYNGEE.

The chain is built from TRBV6-6 and TRBJ2-7, with D possibly being TRBD1 (6 bases). The CDR3 consists of 13 residues. V was clipped by 6 bases and J by 7 bases, with 16 bases between them. Germline CDR1 is MNHNY and CDR2 is SVGAGI (reference sequence). CDR3 residues: CASSRTTGIEQYF. The CDR3 bases are TGTGCCAGCAGCCGAACCACAGGGATTGAGCAGTACTTC.

V and J are TRBV6-5 and TRBJ2-7, with 8 bases that match TRBD1. CDR3 length: 14 residues. In germline, CDR1 is MNHEY, CDR2 SVGAGI. V was clipped by 0 bases and J by 6 bases; unmatched bases: 4. Here the CDR3 DNA reads TGTGCCAGCAGTTACTCGGCAGGGGGCATCGAGCAGTACTTC. Translated, it gives CASSYSAGGIEQYF.

V gene TRBV27 combines with J gene TRBJ2-5; D is tentatively TRBD1 or TRBD2 (5 bases each). The germline CDR1 and CDR2 sequences are MNHEY and SMNVEV (reference sequence). The CDR3 extends over 14 amino acids. V shed 6 bases and J shed 4 bases, with 15 bases lying between them. Here the CDR3 reads CASRPSGAGETQYF. The CDR3 DNA sequence: TGTGCCAGCAGGCCCTCCGGGGCCGGAGAGACCCAGTACTTC.

This sequence joins TRBV30 and TRBJ1-2, with D possibly being TRBD1 (5 bases). Per the germline V gene, CDR1 is GTSNPN and CDR2 is SVGIG (reference sequence). Trimming stripped 1 base from V and 4 bases from J, with 10 bases between. This CDR3 has 13 residues. The CDR3 loop is CAWSADSTYGYTF. The CDR3 coding sequence is TGTGCCTGGAGTGCAGACAGCACCTATGGCTACACCTTC.

This chain connects TRBV18 to TRBJ2-7; 9 nucleotides line up with TRBD1. Germline-derived CDR1 and CDR2 are KGHSH and LQKENI. The CDR3 covers 14 residues. V shed 1 base and J 7 bases; nucleotides not matched to a gene: 5. Here the CDR3 reads CASSPQGTGREQYF. CDR3 DNA: TGTGCCAGCTCACCACAGGGGACAGGGAGGGAGCAGTACTTC.

V and J are TRBV30 and TRBJ1-2, with D possibly matching TRBD1 (6 bases). Trimming removed 2 bases at V and 4 bases at J, with 8 bases between. The CDR3 runs 12 residues. The germline V gene has CDR1 GTSNPN and CDR2 SVGIG (reference sequence). The chain's CDR3 is CAWSWDTYGYTF. The CDR3 region has the DNA TGTGCCTGGAGTTGGGACACCTATGGCTACACCTTC.

This clone has just one count. The chain is built from TRBV5-1 and TRBJ2-5, with D perhaps matching TRBD2 (5 bases). Germline V CDR1 and CDR2: SGHRS, YFSETQ. The CDR3 is 13 residues long. V was clipped by 4 bases and J by 5 bases, with 12 bases between them. In nucleotides, the CDR3 is TGCGCCAGCAGCCCGGAGGTCCGGGAGACCCAGTACTTC. This encodes CASSPEVRETQYF. Supplemented by reference TRBV5-1 and TRBJ2-5, the full variable domain reads KAGVTQTPRYLIKTRGQQVTLSCSPISGHRSVSWYQQTPGQGLQFLFEYFSETQRNKGNFPGRFSGRQFSNSRSEMNVSTLELGDSALYLCASSPEVRETQYFGPGTRLLVL.

This chain joins TRBV10-3 and TRBJ1-4; D is uncertain. V lost 2 bases and J lost 4, with 8 bases in between. The CDR3 has 14 amino acids. Per the germline V gene, CDR1 is ENHRY and CDR2 is SYGVKD. The CDR3 is CAISERRNNEKLFF. The CDR3 nucleotides read TGTGCCATCAGTGAGCGCAGGAATAATGAAAAACTGTTTTTT.

The chain links TRBV5-1 to TRBJ2-6; D possibly corresponds to TRBD1 (6 bases). The CDR3 totals 19 residues. The germline gives CDR1 SGHRS, CDR2 YFSETQ. Deletions cut 4 bases from V and 0 bases from J, with 20 bases between. For the CDR3, the DNA is TGCGCCAGCAGCCTCGCCAGCGGACAGATTAGCTCTGGGGCCAACGTCCTGACTTTC. It codes for CASSLASGQISSGANVLTF.

This clone has a single count. J is TRBJ1-1 and V is TRBV15; unclear D gene. Germline CDR1 is LNHNV and CDR2 is YYDKDF (reference sequence). Trimming stripped 1 base from V and 1 base from J, with 1 base between. This CDR3 has 12 amino acids. In nucleotides, the CDR3 is TGTGCCACCAGCAGAGGGAACACTGAAGCTTTCTTT. Translation: CATSRGNTEAFF.

The chain has TRBV28 and TRBJ1-4, with D possibly TRBD1 on 6 matching bases. The V gene lost 2 bases and the J gene lost 6 bases, with 13 bases spanning the gap. Germline values: CDR1 MDHEN, CDR2 SYDVKM. This CDR3 comprises 15 residues. The CDR3 reads CASSLQGRGHEKLFF. The DNA of the CDR3 is TGTGCCAGCAGTTTACAGGGGAGGGGTCATGAAAAACTGTTTTTT.

As DNA, the CDR3 is TGTGCCAGCAGCTTTTCAGCGGGAGGATCCTACGAGCAGTACTTC. As protein: CASSFSAGGSYEQYF. This rearrangement joins TRBV7-8 to TRBJ2-7; 9 nucleotides line up with TRBD2. The CDR3 covers 15 residues. In germline, CDR1 is SGHVS, CDR2 FQNEAQ. V was clipped by 3 bases and J by 1 base; unmatched bases: 4.

The chain has TRBV7-9 and TRBJ1-1; tentative D call: TRBD1 (5 bases). Between the trimmed V and J ends, which lost 2 bases and 3 bases, there was a span of 19 bases. This CDR3 is built from 17 residues. The germline gives CDR1 SEHNR, CDR2 FQNEAQ (reference sequence). The CDR3 DNA follows: TGTGCCAGCAGCTTAAGGGGAGGGGCGCCACGGGACACTGAAGCTTTCTTT. This translates into CASSLRGGAPRDTEAFF.

This chain connects TRBV7-2 to TRBJ2-5; a possible D gene is TRBD1 (6 bases). This CDR3 comprises 15 residues. Germline-derived CDR1 and CDR2 are SGHTA and FQGNSA. With 1 base removed from V and 1 base from J, the gap between germline ends came to 10 bases. The CDR3 reads CASSLVRGPQETQYF. The CDR3 DNA follows: TGTGCCAGCAGCTTAGTCAGGGGACCCCAAGAGACCCAGTACTTC.